This entry lists 28 T cell receptor beta chains sequenced from one sample in a study of cytomegalovirus exposure and HLA in healthy donors. 13 Jbeta primers and 60 Vbeta primers were used for the PCR. Profiled with immunoSEQ multiplex PCR; TCRdb holds only in-frame clones, not every one. In the table there are about 120,000 clones, around 80% of which are singletons. The sequenced material came from PBMCs. These receptors were taken from a female donor in good health and CMV-seropositive.

V and J are TRBV6-5 and TRBJ1-6; D is unclear. Trimming took 0 bases from V and 8 from J, leaving 5 bases between them. This CDR3 comprises 13 residues. CDR1 and CDR2 from the germline V gene are MNHEY and SVGAGI. The CDR3 DNA is TGTGCCAGCAGTTACTCGCGGGATTCACCCCTCCACTTT. Encoded protein: CASSYSRDSPLHF.

V is TRBV4-3 and J is TRBJ1-2; 7 bases fit TRBD1. The V gene's germline CDR1 is LGHNA and CDR2 YSLEER. The length of the CDR3 is 15 residues. After removal of 3 bases from V and 1 base from J, the junction contained 5 bases not matched to a gene. The CDR3 region has the DNA TGCGCCAGCAGCCAGCGGACAGGCGTTAACTATGGCTACACCTTC. It codes for CASSQRTGVNYGYTF.

This clone has a single count. V is TRBV11-2 and J is TRBJ1-1, with D perhaps matching TRBD1 (5 bases). The CDR3 covers 15 residues. In germline, CDR1 is SGHAT, CDR2 FQNNGV. The ends were cut back, 4 bases at V and 0 bases at J, with 12 bases in the middle. CDR3 nucleotides: TGTGCCAGCAGCTCCCCCAGGGCCATGAACACTGAAGCTTTCTTT. Protein: CASSSPRAMNTEAFF.

The V call is TRBV7-6, the J call TRBJ1-2; 8 bases align to TRBD1. Germline CDR1 is SGHVS and CDR2 is FNYEAQ. The V and J ends lost 1 base and 2 bases, in that order; junction bases with no gene match: 3. The CDR3 consists of 15 residues. The CDR3 DNA follows: TGTGCCAGCAGCTTAGTTACAGGGGGGAACTATGGCTACACCTTC. This gives the protein CASSLVTGGNYGYTF.

V usage is TRBV6-1 and J usage is TRBJ2-5, with D perhaps matching TRBD1 (5 bases). The germline V gene has CDR1 MNHNS and CDR2 SASEGT. The germline V and J ends were trimmed by 3 bases and 5 bases, with 13 bases remaining between them. The CDR3 has 14 amino acids. The CDR3 DNA reads as TGTGCCAGCAGTGACCTGACAGTGACGGAGACCCAGTACTTC. This sequence encodes CASSDLTVTETQYF.

This clone was seen only once. V gene TRBV5-1 combines with J gene TRBJ1-6; 10 positions agree with TRBD1. Germline-derived CDR1 and CDR2 are SGHRS and YFSETQ. The CDR3 consists of 16 residues. Losses at the gene ends were 0 bases for V and 7 bases for J; bases not matched to a gene: 4. The chain's CDR3 is CASSLDPGQGNSPLHF. Written as DNA, the CDR3 is TGCGCCAGCAGCTTGGATCCGGGACAGGGGAATTCACCCCTCCACTTT.

The chain links TRBV28 to TRBJ1-4; no reliable D call. V was pared by 5 bases and J by 0 bases, with 7 bases between. CDR3 length equals 14 residues. The germline V gene has CDR1 MDHEN and CDR2 SYDVKM. The CDR3 region has the DNA TGTGCCAGCAGTGTAACTGCAACTAATGAAAAACTGTTTTTT. Its protein is CASSVTATNEKLFF.

Comment on this clone: At the DNA level, this CDR3 is encoded by other sequences in the same sample as well. The rearrangement links TRBV7-9 to TRBJ1-2; 7 bases match TRBD1. J was trimmed by 8 bases and V by 4 bases; bases with no gene match: 4. The CDR3 runs to 12 residues. The V gene's germline CDR1 is SEHNR and CDR2 FQNEAQ (reference sequence). CDR3: CASSSQGYGYTF. CDR3 bases: TGTGCCAGCAGCTCACAGGGGTACGGCTACACCTTC.

This chain joins TRBV7-2 and TRBJ2-5; 10 bases map to TRBD2. Germline values: CDR1 SGHTA, CDR2 FQGNSA. CDR3 size: 17 residues. With 5 bases clipped from V and 4 bases from J, the junction kept 13 bases outside the gene matches. In DNA form, the CDR3 reads TGTGCCAGCAGCGTAGGGAGTCTAGCGGGGGCCAGAGAGACCCAGTACTTC. Encoded protein: CASSVGSLAGARETQYF.

This clone was detected only once. V and J are TRBV7-2 and TRBJ1-3; TRBD1 matches at 7 bases. The germline V gene encodes CDR1 SGHTA and CDR2 FQGNSA. The CDR3 loop spans 17 amino acids. V dropped 1 base and J dropped 3; count of bases not matched to a gene: 9. The CDR3 reads CASSLGRTGPGGNTIYF. CDR3 in DNA: TGTGCCAGCAGCTTAGGACGGACAGGTCCTGGTGGAAACACCATATATTTT. The whole variable domain, filled in from reference TRBV7-2 and TRBJ1-3, reads GAGVSQSPSNKVTEKGKDVELRCDPISGHTALYWYRQSLGQGLEFLIYFQGNSAPDKSGLPSDRFSAERTGGSVSTLTIQRTQQEDSAVYLCASSLGRTGPGGNTIYFGEGSWLTVV.

The V gene is TRBV4-2, the J gene TRBJ2-5, with a weak D call TRBD1 (5 bases). CDR1 is LGHNA, CDR2 YNFKEQ, per germline. The CDR3 extends over 15 amino acids. The germline V and J ends were trimmed by 0 bases and 3 bases, with 11 bases remaining between them. This CDR3 reads CASSQDWAGKETQYF. For the CDR3, the DNA is TGTGCCAGCAGCCAAGATTGGGCAGGGAAAGAGACCCAGTACTTC.

This clone was seen more than once but under ten times. The chain couples TRBV5-1 to TRBJ1-2, with 7 bases lining up with TRBD1. V shed 4 bases and J 4 bases; nucleotides not matched to a gene: 10. From germline, CDR1 is SGHRS and CDR2 YFSETQ. There are 15 residues in the CDR3. Here the CDR3 reads CASSPGTDGVYGYTF. The CDR3 DNA is TGCGCCAGCAGCCCCGGGACAGACGGAGTCTATGGCTACACCTTC.

This clone occurred once. The rearrangement uses TRBV11-1 and TRBJ1-1; no definite D call. Trimming removed 3 bases at V and 0 bases at J, with 5 bases between. This CDR3 is 13 amino acids long. CDR1 SGHAT and CDR2 FQDESV come from the germline V gene (reference sequence). This CDR3 is CASSLTLNTEAFF. CDR3 DNA: TGTGCCAGCAGCTTGACATTGAACACTGAAGCTTTCTTT.

V usage is TRBV7-2 and J usage is TRBJ2-7, with 7 bases that match TRBD2. The CDR3 totals 14 residues. Germline CDR1 is SGHTA and CDR2 is FQGNSA. With 1 base clipped from V and 4 bases from J, the junction kept 4 bases outside the gene matches. The CDR3 reads CASSLVIGGYEQYF. In DNA form, the CDR3 reads TGTGCCAGCAGCTTAGTTATCGGGGGGTACGAGCAGTACTTC.

This clone was seen just once. The germline gene is not matched at one end of the junction; a read error may be the cause. The rearrangement joins TRBV5-4 to TRBJ2-1; 10 bases align to TRBD1. Germline-derived CDR1 and CDR2 are SGHNT and YYREEE (reference sequence). The CDR3 has 14 residues. The chain's CDR3 is CASSPRTGGNGQFF. CDR3 nucleotide sequence: TGTGCCAGCAGCCCGAGGACAGGGGGGAATGGGCAGTTCTTC.

V is TRBV4-2 and J is TRBJ1-4, with a tentative D call TRBD1 (5 bases). The CDR3 sequence is 16 residues long. V was cut by 0 bases and J by 7 bases, with 15 bases left in between. Germline loops: CDR1 LGHNA, CDR2 YNFKEQ. The DNA of the CDR3 is TGTGCCAGCAGCCAAGACGGGGGACGGAGCGTTGAAAAACTGTTTTTT. Its translation is CASSQDGGRSVEKLFF.

This clone was seen a few times. The chain carries TRBV10-3 and TRBJ1-4, with D tentatively TRBD1 (6 bases). The V and J ends lost 8 bases and 1 base respectively, with 8 bases between them. This CDR3 has 13 residues. Germline-derived CDR1 and CDR2 are ENHRY and SYGVKD. This CDR3 reads CAIQQGTNEKLFF. The CDR3 nucleotides are TGTGCCATCCAACAGGGAACTAATGAAAAACTGTTTTTT.

This clone was seen only once. The J gene is TRBJ2-7, the V gene TRBV2; TRBD2 might be the D (7 bases). CDR1 is SNHLY and CDR2 is FYNNEI in the germline V gene. CDR3 length: 14 residues. V lost 7 bases, J lost 0 bases, and 13 bases lay in between. The CDR3: CASNGGPASYEQYF. The CDR3 DNA reads TGTGCCAGCAACGGGGGGCCTGCCTCCTACGAGCAGTACTTC.

The chain joins TRBV19 to TRBJ1-2; TRBD1 aligns across 9 bases. V shed 3 bases, J shed 4 bases, and the junction held 6 bases outside the gene matches. CDR1 and CDR2 from the germline V gene are LNHDA and SQIVND (reference sequence). The CDR3 is 15 residues long. CDR3 bases: TGTGCCAGTAGTATGGCCCGGACAGGGGCCTATGGCTACACCTTC. This encodes CASSMARTGAYGYTF. The full variable domain, rest sourced from reference TRBV19 and TRBJ1-2, is DGGITQSPKYLFRKEGQNVTLSCEQNLNHDAMYWYRQDPGQGLRLIYYSQIVNDFQKGDIAEGYSVSREKKESFPLTVTSAQKNPTAFYLCASSMARTGAYGYTFGSGTRLTVV.

This clone was counted between two and nine times. The rearrangement joins TRBV6-6 to TRBJ1-6; TRBD1 aligns across 7 bases. There are 13 residues in the CDR3. Germline V gene lookup returns CDR1 MNHNY and CDR2 SVGAGI (reference sequence). Germline trimming cut 4 bases from V and 7 bases from J; bases unmatched to any gene: 1. The CDR3 here is CASSLTGNSPLHF. The CDR3 nucleotides read TGTGCCAGCAGTTTGACAGGGAATTCACCCCTCCACTTT.

The chain has TRBV5-1 and TRBJ1-3, with a tentative D call TRBD1 (6 bases). This CDR3 region has 16 residues. Germline CDR1 and CDR2: SGHRS and YFSETQ. Trimming cost V 4 bases and J 4 bases, with 18 bases left between them. CDR3 DNA sequence: TGCGCCAGCAGCCAAGATTCCGGGACACCGGGAAACACCATATATTTT. This codes for CASSQDSGTPGNTIYF.

This chain joins TRBV27 and TRBJ1-1, with 8 bases fitting TRBD1. The J segment lost 8 bases and the V segment lost 2 bases, leaving 7 bases of the junction unmatched. CDR1 and CDR2 from the germline V gene are MNHEY and SMNVEV (reference sequence). This CDR3 is built from 14 residues. The CDR3 here is CASSLNGGDREAFF. DNA for the CDR3: TGTGCCAGCAGTTTAAATGGTGGGGACAGGGAAGCTTTCTTT.

This sequence joins TRBV28 and TRBJ1-4; a weak D match, TRBD1 (5 bases). The CDR3 is 16 amino acids. Trimming cost V 2 bases and J 1 base, with 11 bases left between them. The germline V gene has CDR1 MDHEN and CDR2 SYDVKM. CDR3 nucleotide sequence: TGTGCCAGCAGTTTAAAGGGGTCGGGAACTAATGAAAAACTGTTTTTT. Amino acid sequence: CASSLKGSGTNEKLFF.

This chain links TRBV2 with TRBJ1-3; D uncertain. V was clipped by 3 bases and J by 4 bases, with 13 bases between them. The germline V gene has CDR1 SNHLY and CDR2 FYNNEI. The CDR3 contains 15 residues. CDR3 loop: CASSDAGPRGNTIYF. The CDR3 region has the DNA TGTGCCAGCAGTGATGCAGGTCCCAGGGGAAACACCATATATTTT.

The rearrangement links TRBV6-1 to TRBJ1-2; D is ambiguous. CDR1 MNHNS and CDR2 SASEGT come from the germline V gene. Trimming left V 2 bases short and J 4 bases short, with 8 bases between. The CDR3 sequence is 13 residues long. The CDR3 loop is CASSESSVYGYTF. The CDR3 region has the DNA TGTGCCAGCAGTGAAAGTTCAGTCTATGGCTACACCTTC.

The CDR3 here is CASSLGTVKNIQYF. The CDR3 DNA follows: TGTGCCAGCAGCTTGGGAACGGTAAAAAACATTCAGTACTTC. The chain couples TRBV5-6 to TRBJ2-4; D is undetermined. The germline gives CDR1 SGHDT, CDR2 YYEEEE. The germline V and J ends were trimmed by 0 bases and 4 bases, with 8 bases remaining between them. The CDR3 contains 14 residues.

The chain couples TRBV25-1 to TRBJ2-5, with TRBD2 identical over 7 bases. The CDR3 is made up of 14 amino acids. Germline CDR1 MGHDK, CDR2 SYGVNS. Germline trimming cut 4 bases from V and 2 bases from J; bases unmatched to any gene: 4. The CDR3 here is CASSVSGVQETQYF. CDR3 coding DNA: TGTGCCAGCAGTGTCAGCGGGGTACAAGAGACCCAGTACTTC.

This chain joins TRBV5-1 and TRBJ2-7, with TRBD1 identical over 9 bases. The CDR3 is 16 amino acids. Germline V gene sequence: CDR1 SGHRS, CDR2 YFSETQ. With V trimmed by 4 bases and J by 0 bases, 8 bases remained unmatched. This chain's CDR3 is CASSKSGQGSSYEQYF. The CDR3 nucleotides read TGCGCCAGCAGCAAATCGGGACAGGGAAGCTCCTACGAGCAGTACTTC. Complete variable domain (other parts from reference TRBV5-1 and TRBJ2-7): KAGVTQTPRYLIKTRGQQVTLSCSPISGHRSVSWYQQTPGQGLQFLFEYFSETQRNKGNFPGRFSGRQFSNSRSEMNVSTLELGDSALYLCASSKSGQGSSYEQYFGPGTRLTVT.